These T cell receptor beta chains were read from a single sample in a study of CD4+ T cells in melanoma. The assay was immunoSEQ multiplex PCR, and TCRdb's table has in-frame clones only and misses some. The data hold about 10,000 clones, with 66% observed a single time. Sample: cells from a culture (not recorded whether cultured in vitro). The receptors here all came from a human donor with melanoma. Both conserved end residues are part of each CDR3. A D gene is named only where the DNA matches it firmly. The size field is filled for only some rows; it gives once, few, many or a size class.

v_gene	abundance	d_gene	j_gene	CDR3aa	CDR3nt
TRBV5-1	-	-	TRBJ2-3	CASRHRAASTDTQYF	TGCGCCAGCAGACACCGGGCGGCTAGCACAGATACGCAGTATTTT
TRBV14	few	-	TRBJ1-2	CASSQMDSFYGYTF	TGTGCCAGCAGCCAAATGGACAGCTTCTATGGCTACACCTTC
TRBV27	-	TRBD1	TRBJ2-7	CASRPRSYLGTGGSYEQYF	TGTGCCAGCAGGCCTCGGTCATACCTGGGGACAGGGGGCTCCTACGAGCAGTACTTC
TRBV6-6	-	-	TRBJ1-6	CASHTSAGGRNSPLHF	TGTGCCAGCCACACCTCAGCTGGGGGGAGAAATTCACCCCTCCACTTT
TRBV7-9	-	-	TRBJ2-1	CASSGDGGPPYNEQFF	TGTGCCAGCAGCGGGGACGGTGGGCCGCCATACAATGAGCAGTTCTTC
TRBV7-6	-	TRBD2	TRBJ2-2	CASSSGGRSTGELFF	TGTGCCAGCAGCAGCGGGGGGAGAAGCACCGGGGAGCTGTTTTTT
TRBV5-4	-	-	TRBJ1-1	CASSLGRNTEAFF	TGTGCCAGCAGCTTGGGGCGGAACACTGAAGCTTTCTTT
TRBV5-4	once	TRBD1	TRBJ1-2	CASSFDRTGISYTF	TGTGCCAGCAGCTTTGATCGGACAGGGATAAGCTACACCTTC
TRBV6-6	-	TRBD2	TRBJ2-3	CASRLAGEDTQYF	TGTGCCAGCAGACTAGCGGGGGAAGATACGCAGTATTTT
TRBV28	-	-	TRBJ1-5	CASTYLLQGRDQPQHF	TGTGCCAGCACCTACCTTCTGCAGGGCCGGGATCAGCCCCAGCATTTT
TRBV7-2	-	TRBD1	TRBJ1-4	CASSRGTGPWEKLFF	TGTGCCAGCAGCCGCGGGACAGGACCATGGGAAAAACTGTTTTTT
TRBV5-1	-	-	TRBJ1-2	CASSFARVPNYGYTF	TGCGCCAGCAGCTTTGCTAGGGTGCCCAACTATGGCTACACCTTC
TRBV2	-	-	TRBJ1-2	CASSGLRGSEGGYTF	TGTGCCAGCAGTGGCCTTCGGGGTTCGGAGGGTGGCTACACCTTC
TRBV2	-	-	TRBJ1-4	CASQFAQTNEKLFF	TGTGCCAGCCAATTCGCACAGACGAATGAAAAACTGTTTTTT
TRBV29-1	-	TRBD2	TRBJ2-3	CSWRGGADTQYF	TGCAGCTGGCGCGGGGGGGCAGATACGCAGTATTTT
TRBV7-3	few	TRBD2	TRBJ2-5	CASSRGGYETQYF	TGTGCCAGCAGCCGGGGGGGGTACGAGACCCAGTACTTC
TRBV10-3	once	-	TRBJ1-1	CAISVSGNTEAFF	TGTGCCATCAGTGTTTCTGGTAACACTGAAGCTTTCTTT
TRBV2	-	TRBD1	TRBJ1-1	CASRSQGVMNTEAFF	TGTGCCAGCAGGTCCCAGGGGGTCATGAACACTGAAGCTTTCTTT
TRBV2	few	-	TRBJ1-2	CASSATGAVRGGYTF	TGTGCCAGCAGTGCAACGGGAGCCGTGAGAGGAGGCTACACCTTC
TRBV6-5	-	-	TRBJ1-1	CASRTPKGTEAFF	TGTGCCAGCAGGACACCTAAGGGGACTGAAGCTTTCTTT
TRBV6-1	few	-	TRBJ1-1	CASSEASSGAFF	TGTGCCAGCAGTGAGGCGTCGTCCGGAGCTTTCTTT
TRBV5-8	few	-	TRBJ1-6	CASSLGGINSPLHF	TGTGCCAGCAGCTTGGGCGGGATTAATTCACCCCTCCACTTT
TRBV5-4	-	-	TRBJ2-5	CAGGDSLKQETQYF	TGTGCCGGGGGGGACAGTCTAAAACAAGAGACCCAGTACTTC
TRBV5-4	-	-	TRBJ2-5	CASSFPGTETQYF	TGTGCCAGCAGCTTCCCAGGGACAGAGACCCAGTACTTC
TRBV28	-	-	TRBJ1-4	CASSSGTSNEKLFF	TGTGCCAGCAGTTCGGGGACAAGTAATGAAAAACTGTTTTTT
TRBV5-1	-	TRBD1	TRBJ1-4	CASSQQGWNEKLFF	TGCGCCAGCAGCCAACAGGGGTGGAATGAAAAACTGTTTTTT
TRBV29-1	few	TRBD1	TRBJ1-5	CSVLGTAGQPQHF	TGCAGCGTTCTTGGGACAGCGGGACAGCCCCAGCATTTT
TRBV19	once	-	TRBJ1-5	CASSTHQGRNQPQHF	TGTGCCAGTAGTACCCATCAGGGGAGGAATCAGCCCCAGCATTTT
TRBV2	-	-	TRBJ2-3	CASRGGGISTQYF	TGTGCCAGCAGGGGCGGGGGCATAAGCACGCAGTATTTT
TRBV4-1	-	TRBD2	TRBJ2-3	CASSQEATSGGGDTQYF	TGCGCCAGCAGCCAAGAAGCGACTAGCGGGGGGGGAGATACGCAGTATTTT
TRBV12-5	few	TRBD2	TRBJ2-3	CASATSGGTDTQYF	TGTGCTAGTGCCACTAGCGGGGGGACAGATACGCAGTATTTT
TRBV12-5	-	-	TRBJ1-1	CASGGGTDAFF	TGTGCTAGTGGTGGGGGGACTGATGCTTTCTTT
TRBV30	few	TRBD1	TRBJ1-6	CAWSLMDRGNSPLHF	TGTGCCTGGAGTTTAATGGACAGGGGAAATTCACCCCTCCACTTT
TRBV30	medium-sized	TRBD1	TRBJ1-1	CAWSRQGTEAFF	TGTGCCTGGAGCAGACAGGGGACTGAAGCTTTCTTT
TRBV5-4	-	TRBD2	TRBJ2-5	CASSSGLAGHQETQYF	TGTGCCAGCAGCTCCGGACTAGCGGGGCACCAAGAGACCCAGTACTTC
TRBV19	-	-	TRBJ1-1	CASSIKGYMGTEAFF	TGTGCCAGTAGTATAAAGGGGTACATGGGCACTGAAGCTTTCTTT
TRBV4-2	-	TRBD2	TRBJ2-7	CASSQEPGLARYEQYF	TGTGCCAGCAGCCAAGAGCCGGGACTAGCCCGTTACGAGCAGTACTTC
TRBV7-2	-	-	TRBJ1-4	CASSRGPLNEKLFF	TGTGCCAGCAGCCGGGGACCGTTGAATGAAAAACTGTTTTTT
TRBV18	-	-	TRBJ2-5	CASSPLDTRGRETQYF	TGTGCCAGCTCACCACTGGACACCCGAGGTAGAGAGACCCAGTACTTC
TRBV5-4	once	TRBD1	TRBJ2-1	CASSFGTGTYNEQFF	TGTGCCAGCAGCTTCGGGACAGGGACCTACAATGAGCAGTTCTTC
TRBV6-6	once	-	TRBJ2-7	CASLGHLQYF	TGTGCCAGCCTCGGGCACTTGCAGTACTTC
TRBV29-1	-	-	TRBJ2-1	CSVEGLTKRSSYNEQFF	TGCAGCGTGGAGGGACTGACCAAACGTAGCTCCTACAATGAGCAGTTCTTC
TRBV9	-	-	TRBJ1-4	CASSVGMMNEKLFF	TGTGCCAGCAGCGTCGGGATGATGAATGAAAAACTGTTTTTT
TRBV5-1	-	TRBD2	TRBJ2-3	CASSYGGGQDTQYF	TGCGCCAGCAGCTACGGGGGGGGTCAGGATACGCAGTATTTT
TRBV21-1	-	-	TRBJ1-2	CASSPQDTYGYTF	TGTGCCAGCAGCCCACAGGACACCTATGGCTACACCTTC
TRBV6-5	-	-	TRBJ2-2	CASSYLAGELFF	TGTGCCAGCAGTTACTTAGCGGGGGAGCTGTTTTTT
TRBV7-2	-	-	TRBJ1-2	CASSLDRVYGYTF	TGTGCCAGCAGCTTAGACAGGGTATATGGCTACACCTTC
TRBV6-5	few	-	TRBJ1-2	CASSYSYSDYGYTF	TGTGCCAGCAGTTACTCGTACTCGGACTATGGCTACACCTTC
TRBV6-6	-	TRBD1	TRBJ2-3	CASSPLAGGVSDTQYF	TGTGCCAGCAGTCCCCTCGCAGGGGGTGTTTCAGATACGCAGTATTTT
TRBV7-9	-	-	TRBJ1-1	CASSEQGQAFF	TGTGCCAGCAGCGAGCAGGGGCAGGCTTTCTTT
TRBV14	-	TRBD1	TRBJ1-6	CASSQHSTGGYSPLHF	TGTGCCAGCAGCCAACATTCGACAGGGGGCTATTCACCCCTCCACTTT
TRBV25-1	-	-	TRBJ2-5	CASQPPWQQETQYF	TGTGCCAGCCAACCCCCCTGGCAGCAGGAGACCCAGTACTTC
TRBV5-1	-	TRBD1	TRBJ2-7	CASSLRDRLDEQYF	TGCGCCAGCAGCTTGAGGGACAGGCTTGACGAGCAGTACTTC
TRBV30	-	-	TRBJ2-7	CAWRDYSQQYF	TGTGCCTGGAGAGATTACTCCCAGCAGTACTTC
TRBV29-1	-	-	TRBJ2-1	CSARQTVIYNEQFF	TGCAGCGCCCGACAGACAGTAATCTACAATGAGCAGTTCTTC
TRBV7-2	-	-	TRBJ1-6	CASSLPPRGGSYNSPLHF	TGTGCCAGCAGCTTACCTCCGCGGGGGGGCTCCTATAATTCACCCCTCCACTTT
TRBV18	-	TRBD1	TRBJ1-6	CASSPNSGQGKGSPLHF	TGTGCCAGCTCACCAAACTCCGGACAGGGGAAAGGTTCACCCCTCCACTTT
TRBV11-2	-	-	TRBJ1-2	CASSGVRAASGGYTF	TGTGCCAGCAGCGGAGTCCGGGCCGCCTCAGGTGGCTACACCTTC
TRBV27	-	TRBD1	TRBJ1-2	CASSLNRGYGYTF	TGTGCCAGCAGTTTAAACAGGGGATACGGCTACACCTTC